Below are 10 T cell receptor beta chains sequenced from a single sample in a study of identical twins (TCRdb year 2016). Receptor libraries were prepared by 5' RACE. The sequencer listed for this sample is Illumina HiSeq 2000. TCRdb passed the public sequencing reads through fastp at Q25 and MiXCR, retaining productive beta sequences. A single entry per CDR3 protein holds the most common genes and DNA from its merged rows. The sample data list roughly 500,000 distinct CDR3 sequences, and 22% of these were observed just once. Together, the top ten hold around 0.9% of the sample. This sample was shared with a second study, whose subject was T cells expressing NK-cell markers.

The sequenced material came from CD4+ T cells sorted from blood. The receptors stem from a woman under 30 in good health.

The chain has TRBV6-1 and TRBJ1-4; D not resolved. The germline gives CDR1 MNHNS, CDR2 SASEGT. V was trimmed by 5 bases and J by 8 bases, leaving 12 bases between them. This CDR3 comprises 13 residues. CDR3 protein: CASSPRVEEKLFF. The CDR3 DNA reads TGTGCCAGCAGTCCTCGGGTGGAGGAAAAACTGTTTTTT.

Only a few counts were recorded for this clonotype. This chain joins TRBV27 and TRBJ1-6; TRBD1 matches 7 bases. This CDR3 has 14 residues. In germline, CDR1 is MNHEY, CDR2 SMNVEV (reference sequence). V dropped 6 bases and J dropped 7; count of bases not matched to a gene: 6. CDR3 in DNA: TGTGCCAGCAGCTGGGACAGTAGAAATTCACCCCTCCACTTT. Protein sequence: CASSWDSRNSPLHF.

This clonotype was seen a few times. The chain employs TRBV20-1 and TRBJ2-2, with D perhaps matching TRBD2 (5 bases). The V gene lost 3 bases and the J gene lost 0 bases, with 11 bases spanning the gap. CDR3 length equals 15 residues. Germline V gene lookup returns CDR1 DFQATT and CDR2 SNEGSKA (reference sequence). CDR3 nucleotide sequence: TGCAGTGCTAGGGGAGCTGCAGCGAACACCGGGGAGCTGTTTTTT. Its protein product is CSARGAAANTGELFF.

The V call is TRBV6-5, the J call TRBJ2-7, with unresolved D. This CDR3 is 14 amino acids long. V dropped 2 bases and J dropped 3 bases, with 11 bases sitting between them. Germline CDR1 is MNHEY and CDR2 is SVGAGI. The CDR3 nucleotides are TGTGCCAGCAGTTACCGCCCTAATTTCTACGAGCAGTACTTC. It specifies CASSYRPNFYEQYF.

The chain combines TRBV9 with TRBJ2-2; 9 bases map to TRBD1. The germline CDR1 and CDR2 sequences are SGDLS and YYNGEE. Trimming removed 4 bases from V and 6 bases from J; junction bases left unmatched: 4. This CDR3 contains 14 residues. The CDR3 reads CASSPTGGSGELFF. CDR3 sequence (DNA): TGTGCCAGCAGCCCCACAGGGGGCTCCGGGGAGCTGTTTTTT.

This chain joins TRBV5-1 and TRBJ2-7; D is undetermined. CDR1 is SGHRS, CDR2 YFSETQ, per germline. Trimming removed 0 bases at V and 9 bases at J, with 13 bases between. This CDR3 has 13 residues. CDR3 amino acids: CASSLASKEPQYF. CDR3 in DNA: TGCGCCAGCAGCTTGGCTTCAAAAGAGCCGCAGTACTTC.

The chain links TRBV18 to TRBJ2-1; 13 bases are shared with TRBD2. This CDR3 comprises 16 residues. The ends lost 3 bases at V and 6 bases at J; junction bases unmatched: 5. Germline CDR1 KGHSH, CDR2 LQKENI. The CDR3 bases are TGTGCCAGCTCACCGGGGACTAGCGGGATGACCAATGAGCAGTTCTTC. This encodes CASSPGTSGMTNEQFF.

This clonotype was seen a few times. This rearrangement joins TRBV20-1 to TRBJ1-2; D remains unclear. This CDR3 region has 14 residues. Germline assignment: CDR1 DFQATT and CDR2 SNEGSKA (reference sequence). Deletions cut 0 bases from V and 4 bases from J, with 12 bases between. CDR3 residues: CSARDPGPSYGYTF. The CDR3 DNA reads as TGCAGTGCTAGAGACCCCGGCCCGTCCTATGGCTACACCTTC.

The rearrangement uses TRBV20-1 and TRBJ2-3, with unresolved D. The germline V gene has CDR1 DFQATT and CDR2 SNEGSKA (reference sequence). The V gene lost 0 bases and the J gene lost 9 bases, with 22 bases spanning the gap. This CDR3 region has 16 residues. The CDR3 DNA reads as TGCAGTGCTAGAGATAGGGCTCCGCTTTCACAGATAACGCAGTATTTT. Residues: CSARDRAPLSQITQYF.

The CDR3, as DNA: TGTGCCAGCAGCTTAGGGGCGGGGGTCAATGAGCAGTTCTTC. Its translation: CASSLGAGVNEQFF. The rearrangement links TRBV7-2 to TRBJ2-1; 7 bases are a match to TRBD2. This CDR3 is built from 14 residues. Looked up from germline, CDR1 is SGHTA and CDR2 is FQGNSA. Germline trimming cut 1 base from V and 6 bases from J; bases unmatched to any gene: 3. Combining the CDR3 with reference TRBV7-2 and TRBJ2-1 gives the whole variable domain GAGVSQSPSNKVTEKGKDVELRCDPISGHTALYWYRQSLGQGLEFLIYFQGNSAPDKSGLPSDRFSAERTGGSVSTLTIQRTQQEDSAVYLCASSLGAGVNEQFFGPGTRLTVL.